This TCR beta chain was documented in a study of T cells in Graves' hyperthyroidism and ophthalmopathy. Study in general: Before treatment of any kind, peripheral blood was taken at initial diagnosis.

This clonotype was counted many times. Trimming took 3 bases from V and 4 from J, leaving 9 bases between them. Per the germline V gene, CDR1 is GTSNPN and CDR2 is SVGIG (reference sequence). The CDR3 extends over 13 amino acids. TCR beta CDR3 region amplification was performed from RNA transcripts. HTBI primers were the set used in a first-round RT-PCR of the TCR CDR3. Each CDR3 protein gets one entry after TCRdb re-called the multiplex PCR reads with MiXCR. The sample holds 250,000 to 300,000 distinct CDR3 sequences; roughly 15% are singletons and the top ten take 7.5% to 8%. The chain uses TRBV30 and TRBJ1-4, with unresolved D. The TCR originated in a woman between 25 and 40 years old with Graves' hyperthyroidism that later progressed to Graves' ophthalmopathy. What was sequenced was blood. The CDR3, as DNA: TGTGCCTGGAGCATGCAGATTAATGAAAAACTGTTTTTT. It is translated as CAWSMQINEKLFF.